The subject of this entry is one T cell receptor beta chain. Its antigen is not identified. A sample-barcoded 5' primer and a J-beta primer mix were used in a second PCR of roughly 6 to 11 cycles. One entry per CDR3 protein, called by TCRdb with MiXCR from the 5' RACE reads. The top ten hold about 12% of the sample, which has around 1.1 million distinct CDR3 sequences, 35% to 40% seen once. J lost 3 bases, V lost 7 bases, and 18 bases had no gene match. The CDR3 consists of 18 residues. The sample originates from a study of blood T cells in healthy people across ages. Whole-study results and caveats: It was held that diversity estimates obtained from one million T cells represented underestimates.

The authors drew ten milliliters of peripheral blood from each donor. The sequence derives from a man aged 18 to 35 in good health. The genes are TRBV12-3 or TRBV12-4 and TRBJ2-4; 7 positions agree with TRBD2. Sequencing used blood. The CDR3, as DNA: TGTGCCAGCACCCGGAGCTCGGGCGGGGGAGCGATCAAAAACATTCAGTACTTC. It specifies CASTRSSGGGAIKNIQYF.